This TCR beta chain was profiled in a study of shared clonotypes between healthy human individuals. Whole-study context: Two female and a few male donors aged 18 to 49 were enrolled. Used for every donor were three CD4 naive, three CD4 memory, two CD8 naive and one CD8 memory plate.

Evenly divided among several immunoSEQ plates was the genomic DNA of each subset. The protocol was immunoSEQ multiplex PCR, while the TCRdb copy is restricted to in-frame clones and leaves out a portion. The data show some 2.3 million clones, more than 85% seen once. This clone was observed once. The sample contains more than one DNA sequence encoding this CDR3. The CDR3 is 15 amino acids. CDR1 is MDHEN, CDR2 SYDVKM, per germline. After removal of 6 bases from V and 0 bases from J, the junction contained 4 bases not matched to a gene. The chain links TRBV28 to TRBJ1-4; 7 positions agree with TRBD1. The receptor was isolated from a man aged 18 to 29 in good health. Some clones in this sample may be carry-over from other donors' samples. Sequencing input: naive CD4+ T cells from PBMCs. Noted subset: CD45RA+ positively selected. CDR3 coding DNA: TGTGCCAGCAGCCTACAGGGGACAACTAATGAAAAACTGTTTTTT. It yields the protein CASSLQGTTNEKLFF.